This T cell receptor (beta chain) was identified during a study of T-cell memory formation after mild COVID-19 (dated by TCRdb to the early 2020s). For context, the study as a whole: Most TCR sequence clusters were specific to one of the two donors. In a couple of donors, T-cell clones that expanded and contracted after mild COVID-19 were tracked by sequencing TCRalpha and TCRbeta repertoires over time. The cohort was made up of two young adult volunteers, one female and one male, who were previously healthy.

Reads for this sample came from an Illumina NovaSeq 6000. Using 5'RACE with constant-segment primers, TCRalpha and TCRbeta cDNA libraries were constructed, with sample barcodes and unique molecular identifiers added in the process. Trizol reagent was used to extract RNA from every sample. The libraries were amplified in two PCR steps, and the second step added a second sample barcode and Illumina TruSeq adapters. Sequencing of the libraries was done on an Illumina NovaSeq, producing 2 x 150 bp paired-end reads. The study's own analysis went as follows. Demultiplexing of reads and collapsing into UMI-guided consensus sequences were performed with migec v1.2.7. Using mixcr v2.1.11, UMI consensuses were aligned to TRA and TRB V and J templates and then assembled into clonotypes. A clonotype was counted as expanded or contracted only if both edgeR and NoisET called the change significant, with noise models trained on biological replicates. For edgeR calls, the cutoffs were a false discovery rate-adjusted p below 0.01 and a log2 fold-change threshold of 1. As an exploratory analysis of dynamics, max-normalized trajectories of the 1000 most abundant clonotypes were examined by PCA with hierarchical clustering. Separately sequenced CD4+ and CD8+ repertoires were used to assign a CD4 or CD8 phenotype to each responding clone. TCRdb applied fastp at Q25 and MiXCR to the public reads, then kept only in-frame beta chains. All rows with the same CDR3 protein become a single entry with the most common DNA and genes. The authors' filters were not applied to this entry. Recorded for this sample are hundreds of thousands of distinct CDR3 sequences; about 20% of them occurred a single time. The top ten clones comprise about 8.4% of the sample.

This clonotype showed up just a few times. There is no known antigen for this receptor. No quality values exist for individual bases; no much larger clone is one base distant. V and J lose 8 bases and 2 bases, and a span of 11 bases separates them. The CDR3 sequence holds 13 residues, the cysteine and phenylalanine included. Only the CDR3 DNA stays, 39 bases, in frame from base 1. CDR1 and CDR2 are drawn from the germline V gene: SNHLY, FYNNEI. Overall results and qualifications from the work: Clones that contracted from day 15 to 85 showed balanced CD4/CD8 phenotypes, whereas a second wave of clones that expanded from day 15 to 37 leaned towards CD4+. SARS-CoV-2 specificity of the second-wave clones peaking on day 37 was not confirmed. The study included only a couple of mild cases, and larger cohorts that include severe cases with pre-infection samples were judged to be necessary. Contracting CD4+ clones appeared mostly in the CM and EM memory subsets, whereas CD8+ clones were enriched in EMRA. Some responding clones were detected in pre-infection memory, which suggested that pre-existing cross-reactive memory T cells had joined the SARS-CoV-2 response.

PBMCs were isolated by Ficoll-Paque density gradient centrifugation. The source is an adult woman who had mild COVID-19 (a few samples of this study predate the infection). The sample titles of this study are shuffled in the database, so cell type and time point are left out; the donor was told from shared clones. The sample consisted of PBMCs or a T cell subset sorted from them (not recorded which). The chain joins TRBV2 to TRBJ2-3; the D segment could be TRBD1, given 5 matching bases. The DNA reads as follows: TGTGCCAGCCTCAGGGATAACACAGATACGCAGTATTTT. It encodes CASLRDNTDTQYF.